The present entry profiles one T cell receptor beta chain with its context. Its antigen is not identified. Before sequencing took place, the ViraFEST assay used viral peptide pools to expand antigen-specific CD4+ T cells. On roughly day 10 of culture, CD4+ T cells were separated out. Every participant took two doses of the BNT162b2 or mRNA-1273 vaccine. Wells of 1.8 million or so PBMC each were grown with about 9.8 IU/ml IL-2 and around 10 ug/ml peptides. The data are from a study of vaccination effects on CD4 cells after COVID-19. Looking at the study overall: The median interval between the second dose and post-vaccine sampling was 72 days.

General study results and limits: Infection- and vaccine-induced clones contracted markedly late after vaccination.

Clones were sequenced by immunoSEQ multiplex PCR, and TCRdb holds only the in-frame ones, with some missing. The profile shows tens of thousands of clones, around 81% of them singletons. Sequencing used CD4+ T cells from PBMCs cultured with HCoV-229E spike peptides, obtained after COVID-19 vaccination. The sequence was collected from a human donor who received a COVID-19 vaccine.

The CDR3 DNA reads as TGTGCCAGCAGCCCCCCAGGAAGCGGCAATCAGCCCCAGCATTTT. Its translation is CASSPPGSGNQPQHF. The gene calls are TRBV7-2 and TRBJ1-5; D remains ambiguous. This CDR3 region has 15 residues. Trimming cost V 5 bases and J 2 bases, with 13 bases left between them. Germline CDR1 is SGHTA and CDR2 is FQGNSA. The full variable domain, rest sourced from reference TRBV7-2 and TRBJ1-5, is GAGVSQSPSNKVTEKGKDVELRCDPISGHTALYWYRQSLGQGLEFLIYFQGNSAPDKSGLPSDRFSAERTGGSVSTLTIQRTQQEDSAVYLCASSPPGSGNQPQHFGDGTRLSIL.